Following are 8 T cell receptor beta chains from one sample sequenced in a study of T cells after yellow fever vaccination. From the 5' RACE reads, TCRdb called clonotypes with MiXCR, one entry per CDR3 protein. The sample has about 210,000 distinct CDR3 sequences; approximately 6.3% are singletons. The sequences come from CD4+ T cells sorted from PBMCs, collected on the day of the yellow fever booster vaccination. All receptors come from a man aged 25-45 years who received the YFV17D yellow fever vaccine.

This clonotype was recorded at least ten times. The rearrangement uses TRBV5-1 and TRBJ2-3; 7 bases line up with TRBD2. This CDR3 has 15 residues. V was clipped by 4 bases and J by 7 bases; unmatched bases: 12. Germline V gene data show CDR1 as SGHRS and CDR2 as YFSETQ. The CDR3 reads CASSAAGLAEYTQYF. The CDR3 nucleotides are TGCGCCAGCAGCGCGGCCGGGCTAGCGGAATATACGCAGTATTTT.

The table lists this clonotype with a few counts. Here the CDR3 DNA reads TGTGCCACCAGTGACTCCTTAGCAGAAAGCTCCTACAATGAGCAGTTCTTC. Protein product: CATSDSLAESSYNEQFF. The chain is built from TRBV24-1 and TRBJ2-1, with unresolved D. Germline values: CDR1 KGHDR, CDR2 SFDVKD. V gave up 4 bases and J gave up 0 bases, with 15 bases separating them. The CDR3 runs to 17 residues.

This clonotype was observed many times. The CDR3 sequence is CASSPPSGNTIYF. For the CDR3, the DNA is TGTGCCAGCTCACCACCGAGTGGAAACACCATATATTTT. The genes are TRBV18 and TRBJ1-3; no reliable D call. Between the trimmed V and J ends, which lost 0 bases and 3 bases, there was a span of 3 bases. The CDR3 has 13 residues. Germline V gene lookup returns CDR1 KGHSH and CDR2 LQKENI. Based on the CDR3 plus reference TRBV18 and TRBJ1-3, the full variable domain is NAGVMQNPRHLVRRRGQEARLRCSPMKGHSHVYWYRQLPEEGLKFMVYLQKENIIDESGMPKERFSAEFPKEGPSILRIQQVVRGDSAAYFCASSPPSGNTIYFGEGSWLTVV.

The chain links TRBV20-1 to TRBJ2-1, with TRBD2 identical over 8 bases. In germline, CDR1 is DFQATT, CDR2 SNEGSKA (reference sequence). The CDR3 runs 16 residues. The junction had 10 bases not matched to a gene; V was cut back by 6 bases and J by 0 bases. CDR3 nucleotides: TGCAGTGCCCCGGTACTAAGCGGGAGCTCCTACAATGAGCAGTTCTTC. Its translation: CSAPVLSGSSYNEQFF.

This chain uses TRBV12-3 or TRBV12-4 with TRBJ2-2; 15 positions match TRBD2. CDR3 length equals 16 residues. V was clipped by 6 bases and J by 5 bases; unmatched bases: 4. The CDR3 bases are TGTGCCAGCAGCCGGACTAGCGGGAGGGGGACCGGGGAGCTGTTTTTT. This gives the protein CASSRTSGRGTGELFF.

In its sample, this clonotype was seen a few times. Here the CDR3 reads CASSLGSASGSYEQYF. The DNA for the CDR3 is TGTGCCAGCAGCTTAGGGTCCGCTAGCGGGAGTTACGAGCAGTACTTC. The rearrangement links TRBV7-2 to TRBJ2-7, with 10 bases that match TRBD2. After removal of 1 base from V and 4 bases from J, the junction contained 7 bases not matched to a gene. CDR3 length equals 16 residues. CDR1 is SGHTA, CDR2 FQGNSA, per germline.

This clonotype was counted ten times or more. The CDR3 loop reads CAWSGVSQETQYF. The CDR3, as DNA: TGTGCCTGGAGTGGAGTGTCCCAAGAGACCCAGTACTTC. This chain links TRBV30 with TRBJ2-5; no reliable D call. CDR3 length: 13 residues. Germline V gene lookup returns CDR1 GTSNPN and CDR2 SVGIG (reference sequence). Trimming removed 1 base from V and 1 base from J, with 7 bases in between.

The J gene is TRBJ1-3, the V gene TRBV7-2; no clear D gene. Trimming cost V 4 bases and J 7 bases, with 20 bases left between them. The CDR3 runs to 16 residues. From germline, CDR1 is SGHTA and CDR2 FQGNSA. The CDR3 bases are TGTGCCAGCAGCTCAGCGACCGGGCCCCCCAGGAACACCATATATTTT. Amino acids: CASSSATGPPRNTIYF.